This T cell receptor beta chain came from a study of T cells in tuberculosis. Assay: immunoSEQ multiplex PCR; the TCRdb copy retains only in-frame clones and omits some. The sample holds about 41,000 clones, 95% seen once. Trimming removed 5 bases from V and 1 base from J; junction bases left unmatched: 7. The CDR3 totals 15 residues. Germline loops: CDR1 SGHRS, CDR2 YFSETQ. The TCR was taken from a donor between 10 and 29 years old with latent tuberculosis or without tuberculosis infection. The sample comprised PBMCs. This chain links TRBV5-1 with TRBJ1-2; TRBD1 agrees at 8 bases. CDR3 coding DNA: TGCGCCAGCAGTCCCGGACAGGGTGATAACTATGGCTACACCTTC. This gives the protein CASSPGQGDNYGYTF.